The TCR beta chain under discussion was sequenced for a study of patients and donors after allogeneic stem cell transplantation. TCRdb itself ran the RT-PCR reads through MiXCR, one entry per CDR3 protein. The table lists about 160,000 distinct CDR3 sequences, roughly 35% of them singletons. Trimming left V 0 bases short and J 3 bases short, with 12 bases between. CDR1 SGHRS and CDR2 YFSETQ come from the germline V gene. The CDR3 is made up of 15 amino acids. A few counts support this clonotype. The chain has TRBV5-1 and TRBJ1-1; D ambiguous. This sequence originates from a human donor who was either an allogeneic HSCT recipient or a stem cell or donor lymphocyte infusion donor (not recorded which). It is not recorded whose cells these are; they may come from a transplant donor. The sample was blood, either unsorted or a sorted T cell fraction (not recorded which). The CDR3, as DNA: TGCGCCAGCAGCTTGGTATGGGATGGGGACACTGAAGCTTTCTTT. This translates into CASSLVWDGDTEAFF.